This T cell receptor beta chain emerged from a study of Tregs in tolerant kidney transplant recipients. The CDR3 has 17 amino acids. With 5 bases clipped from V and 1 base from J, the junction kept 6 bases outside the gene matches. Germline V gene data show CDR1 as SGHRS and CDR2 as YFSETQ. General study results and limits: Biological reproducibility was not directly addressed, but technical replication error appeared minimal.

Related graft donors supplied nonmyeloablative bone marrow transplants, and mixed chimerism was transient. TCRdb's table, derived via immunoSEQ multiplex PCR, lists solely in-frame clones and lacks some. The clone table shows about 14,000 clones, with the ten largest holding 27%. As concerns this clone: Its matching antigen is unknown. The read finishes 3 residues shy of the CDR3 end, and the germline J gene is used to complete it.

The clonotype originates from a human patient who received a combined kidney and bone marrow transplant. A subset of T cells may come from the graft donor. The sequences come from CD8+ T cells from blood (PBMCs), collected 6 months after the transplant. The chain joins TRBV5-1 to TRBJ2-2; 12 bases line up with TRBD2. Here the CDR3 reads CASSILAGGMNTGELFF. Partial CDR3 DNA: TGCGCCAGCAGTATTCTAGCGGGAGGGATGAACACCGGGGAG. Filled out from reference TRBV5-1 and TRBJ2-2, the complete variable domain reads KAGVTQTPRYLIKTRGQQVTLSCSPISGHRSVSWYQQTPGQGLQFLFEYFSETQRNKGNFPGRFSGRQFSNSRSEMNVSTLELGDSALYLCASSILAGGMNTGELFFGEGSRLTVL.